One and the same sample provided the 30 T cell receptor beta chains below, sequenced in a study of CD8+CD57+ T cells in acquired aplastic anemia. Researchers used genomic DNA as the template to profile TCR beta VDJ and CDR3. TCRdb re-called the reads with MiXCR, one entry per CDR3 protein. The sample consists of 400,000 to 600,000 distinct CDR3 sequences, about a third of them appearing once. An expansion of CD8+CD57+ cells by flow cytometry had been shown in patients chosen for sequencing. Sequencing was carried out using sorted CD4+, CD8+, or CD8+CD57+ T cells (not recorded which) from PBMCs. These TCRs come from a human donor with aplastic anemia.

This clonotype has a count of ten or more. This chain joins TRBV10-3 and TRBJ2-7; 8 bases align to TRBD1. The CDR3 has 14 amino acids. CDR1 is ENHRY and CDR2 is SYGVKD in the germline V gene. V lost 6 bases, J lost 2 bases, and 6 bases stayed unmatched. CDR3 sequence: CAIRETGVTYEQYF. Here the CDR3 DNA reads TGTGCCATCAGAGAGACAGGGGTCACCTACGAGCAGTACTTC.

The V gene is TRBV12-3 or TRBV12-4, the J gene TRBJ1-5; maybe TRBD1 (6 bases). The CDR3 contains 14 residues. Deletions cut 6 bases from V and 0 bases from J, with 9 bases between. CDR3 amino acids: CASRGARSNQPQHF. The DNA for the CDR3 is TGTGCCAGCAGGGGGGCTCGTAGCAATCAGCCCCAGCATTTT.

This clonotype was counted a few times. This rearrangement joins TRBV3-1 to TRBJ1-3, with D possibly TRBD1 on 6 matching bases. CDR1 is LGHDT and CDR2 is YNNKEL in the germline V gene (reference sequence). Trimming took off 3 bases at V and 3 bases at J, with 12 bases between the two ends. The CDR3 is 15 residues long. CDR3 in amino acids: CASSQGAGSGNTIYF. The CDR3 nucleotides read TGTGCCAGCAGCCAGGGGGCGGGCAGTGGAAACACCATATATTTT.

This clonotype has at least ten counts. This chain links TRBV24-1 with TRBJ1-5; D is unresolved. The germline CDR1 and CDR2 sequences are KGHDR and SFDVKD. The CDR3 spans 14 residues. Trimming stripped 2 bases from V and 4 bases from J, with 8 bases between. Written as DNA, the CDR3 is TGTGCCACCAGTGATTATCGGCAGAATCAGCCCCAGCATTTT. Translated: CATSDYRQNQPQHF.

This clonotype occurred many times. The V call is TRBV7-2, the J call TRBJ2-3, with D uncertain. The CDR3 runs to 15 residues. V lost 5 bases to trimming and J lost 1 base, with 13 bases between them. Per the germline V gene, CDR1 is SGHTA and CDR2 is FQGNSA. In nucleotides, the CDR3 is TGTGCCAGCAGCGCTCGAGTTGTTGGCACAGATACGCAGTATTTT. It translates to CASSARVVGTDTQYF.

The CDR3, as DNA: TGTGCCAGCAGCAGAGGGGGACAGATAAATGAAAAACTGTTTTTT. Amino acid sequence: CASSRGGQINEKLFF. The genes are TRBV7-2 and TRBJ1-4, with 7 bases matching TRBD1. This CDR3 is 15 amino acids long. J lost 5 bases, V lost 5 bases, and 8 bases had no gene match. Looked up from germline, CDR1 is SGHTA and CDR2 is FQGNSA.

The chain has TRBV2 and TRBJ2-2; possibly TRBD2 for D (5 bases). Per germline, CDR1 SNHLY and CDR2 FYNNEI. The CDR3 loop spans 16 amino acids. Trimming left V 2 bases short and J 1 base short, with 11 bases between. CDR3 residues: CASSELAGMNTGELFF. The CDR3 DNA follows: TGTGCCAGCAGTGAACTAGCCGGGATGAACACCGGGGAGCTGTTTTTT.

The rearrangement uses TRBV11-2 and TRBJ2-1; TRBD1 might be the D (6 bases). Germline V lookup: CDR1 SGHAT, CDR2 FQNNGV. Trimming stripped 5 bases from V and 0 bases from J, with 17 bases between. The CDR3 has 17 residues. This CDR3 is CASSASHRAFSYNEQFF. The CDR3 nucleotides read TGTGCCAGCAGCGCCTCCCACAGGGCGTTCTCCTACAATGAGCAGTTCTTC. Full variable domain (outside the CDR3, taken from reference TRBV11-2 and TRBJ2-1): EAGVAQSPRYKIIEKRQSVAFWCNPISGHATLYWYQQILGQGPKLLIQFQNNGVVDDSQLPKDRFSAERLKGVDSTLKIQPAKLEDSAVYLCASSASHRAFSYNEQFFGPGTRLTVL.

This CDR3 reads CAWSALGTGVGQPQHF. CDR3 coding DNA: TGTGCCTGGAGTGCCCTTGGGACGGGGGTCGGTCAGCCCCAGCATTTT. The genes are TRBV19 and TRBJ1-5; maybe TRBD1 (5 bases). CDR3 length: 16 residues. The V end was cut by 11 bases, the J end by 6 bases, with 26 bases between. CDR1 and CDR2 from the germline V gene are LNHDA and SQIVND (reference sequence).

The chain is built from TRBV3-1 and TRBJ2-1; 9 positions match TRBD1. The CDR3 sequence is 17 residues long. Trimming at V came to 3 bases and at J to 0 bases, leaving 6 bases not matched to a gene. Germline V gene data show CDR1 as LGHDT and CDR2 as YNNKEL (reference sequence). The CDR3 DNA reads TGTGCCAGCAGCCAGCTACAGGGGGCAAGCTCCTACAATGAGCAGTTCTTC. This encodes CASSQLQGASSYNEQFF.

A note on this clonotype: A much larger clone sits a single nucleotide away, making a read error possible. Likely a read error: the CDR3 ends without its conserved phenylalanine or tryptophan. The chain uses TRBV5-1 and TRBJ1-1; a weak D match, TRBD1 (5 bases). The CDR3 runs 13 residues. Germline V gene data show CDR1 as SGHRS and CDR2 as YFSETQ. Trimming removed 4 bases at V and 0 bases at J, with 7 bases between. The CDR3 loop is CASSPGLNTEAFL. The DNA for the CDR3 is TGCGCCAGCAGCCCAGGGTTGAACACTGAAGCTTTCCTT.

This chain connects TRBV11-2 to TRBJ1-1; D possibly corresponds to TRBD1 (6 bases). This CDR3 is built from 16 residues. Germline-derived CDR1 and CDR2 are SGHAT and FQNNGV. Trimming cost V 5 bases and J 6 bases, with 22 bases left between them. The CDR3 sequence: CASSPNLGQLFAEAFF. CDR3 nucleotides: TGTGCCAGCAGCCCAAACCTCGGACAGCTGTTTGCTGAAGCTTTCTTT.

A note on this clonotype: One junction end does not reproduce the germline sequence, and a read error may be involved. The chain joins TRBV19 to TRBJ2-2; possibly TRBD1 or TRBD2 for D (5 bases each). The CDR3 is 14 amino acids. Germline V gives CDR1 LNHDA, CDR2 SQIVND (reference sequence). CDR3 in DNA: TGTGCCAGTAGTATGACAGTGAACACCGGGGAGCCGTTTTTT. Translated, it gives CASSMTVNTGEPFF.

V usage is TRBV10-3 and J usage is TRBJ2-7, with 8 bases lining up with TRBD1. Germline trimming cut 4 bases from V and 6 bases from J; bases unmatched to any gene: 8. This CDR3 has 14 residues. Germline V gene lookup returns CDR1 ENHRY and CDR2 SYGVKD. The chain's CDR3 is CAISAGQGALEQYF. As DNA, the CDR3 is TGTGCCATCAGTGCCGGGCAGGGGGCTCTCGAGCAGTACTTC.

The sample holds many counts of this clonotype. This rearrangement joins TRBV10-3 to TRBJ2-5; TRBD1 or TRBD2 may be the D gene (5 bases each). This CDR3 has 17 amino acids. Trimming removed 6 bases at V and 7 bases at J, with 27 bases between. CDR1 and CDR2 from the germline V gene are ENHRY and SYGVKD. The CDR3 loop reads CAIRDSIRDAEGGTQYF. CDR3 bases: TGTGCCATCAGGGATTCGATTCGGGACGCCGAGGGTGGGACCCAGTACTTC.

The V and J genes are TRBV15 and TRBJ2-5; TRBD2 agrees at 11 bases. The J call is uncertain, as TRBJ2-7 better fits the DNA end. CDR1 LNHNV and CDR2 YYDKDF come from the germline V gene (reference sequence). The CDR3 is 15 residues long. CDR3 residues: CATSRETSGGYEQYF. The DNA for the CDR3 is TGTGCCACCAGCAGAGAAACTAGCGGGGGCTACGAGCAGTACTTC.

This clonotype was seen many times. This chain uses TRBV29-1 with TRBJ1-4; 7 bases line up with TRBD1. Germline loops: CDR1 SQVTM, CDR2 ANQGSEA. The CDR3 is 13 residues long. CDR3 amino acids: CSFRRDSNEKLFF. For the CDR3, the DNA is TGCAGTTTCCGCCGGGACAGTAATGAAAAACTGTTTTTT.

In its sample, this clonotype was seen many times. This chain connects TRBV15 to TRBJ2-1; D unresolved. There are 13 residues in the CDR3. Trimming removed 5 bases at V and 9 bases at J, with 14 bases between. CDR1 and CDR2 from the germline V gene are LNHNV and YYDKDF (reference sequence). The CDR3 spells CATSGSVVGEQFF. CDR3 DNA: TGTGCCACCAGCGGGTCGGTGGTGGGTGAGCAGTTCTTC. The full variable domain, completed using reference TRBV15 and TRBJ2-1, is DAMVIQNPRYQVTQFGKPVTLSCSQTLNHNVMYWYQQKSSQAPKLLFHYYDKDFNNEADTPDNFQSRRPNTSFCFLDIRSPGLGDTAMYLCATSGSVVGEQFFGPGTRLTVL.

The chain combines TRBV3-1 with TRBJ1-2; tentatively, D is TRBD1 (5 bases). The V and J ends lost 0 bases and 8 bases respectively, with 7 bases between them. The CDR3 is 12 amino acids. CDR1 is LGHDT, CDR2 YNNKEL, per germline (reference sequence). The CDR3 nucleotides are TGTGCCAGCAGCCAAGATGGGGGAGGCTACACCTTC. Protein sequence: CASSQDGGGYTF.

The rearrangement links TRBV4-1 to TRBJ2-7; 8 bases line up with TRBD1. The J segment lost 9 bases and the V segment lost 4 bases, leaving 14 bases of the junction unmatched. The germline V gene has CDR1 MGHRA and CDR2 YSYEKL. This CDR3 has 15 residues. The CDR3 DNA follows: TGCGCCAGCAGCCTGTCTGCGGGGCAGGGGGCAGGGCAGTACTTC. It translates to CASSLSAGQGAGQYF.

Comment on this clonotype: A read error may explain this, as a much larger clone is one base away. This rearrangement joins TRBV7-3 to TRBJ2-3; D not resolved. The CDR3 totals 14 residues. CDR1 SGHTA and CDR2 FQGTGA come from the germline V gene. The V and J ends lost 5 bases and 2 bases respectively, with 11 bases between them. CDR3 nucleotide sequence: TGTGCCAGCAGCCAAAGGCCCAACACAGATACGCAGTATTTT. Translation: CASSQRPNTDTQYF.

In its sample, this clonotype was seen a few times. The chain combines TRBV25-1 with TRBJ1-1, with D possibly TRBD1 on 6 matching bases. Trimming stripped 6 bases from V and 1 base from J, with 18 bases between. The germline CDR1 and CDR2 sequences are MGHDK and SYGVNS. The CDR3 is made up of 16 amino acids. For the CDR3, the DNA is TGTGCCAGCAGCGTAGGGGGGGGATTGGGGAACACTGAAGCTTTCTTT. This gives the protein CASSVGGGLGNTEAFF. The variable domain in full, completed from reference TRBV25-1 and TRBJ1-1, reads EADIYQTPRYLVIGTGKKITLECSQTMGHDKMYWYQQDPGMELHLIHYSYGVNSTEKGDLSSESTVSRIRTEHFPLTLESARPSHTSQYLCASSVGGGLGNTEAFFGQGTRLTVV.

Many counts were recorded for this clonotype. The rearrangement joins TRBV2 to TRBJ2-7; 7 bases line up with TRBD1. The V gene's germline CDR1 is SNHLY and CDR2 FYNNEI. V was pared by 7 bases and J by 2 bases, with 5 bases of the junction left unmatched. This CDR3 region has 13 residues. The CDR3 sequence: CASNGQDTYEQYF. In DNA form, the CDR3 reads TGTGCCAGCAATGGACAGGACACCTACGAGCAGTACTTC.

This chain's CDR3 is CASSLGDRSSYNSPLHF. Written as DNA, the CDR3 is TGTGCCAGCAGCTTAGGAGACAGGAGCTCCTATAATTCACCCCTCCACTTT. The V and J genes are TRBV13 and TRBJ1-6; maybe TRBD1 (6 bases). CDR1 is PRHDT and CDR2 is FYEKMQ in the germline V gene (reference sequence). Trimming pared 0 bases from V and 0 bases from J, leaving 9 bases between. There are 17 residues in the CDR3.

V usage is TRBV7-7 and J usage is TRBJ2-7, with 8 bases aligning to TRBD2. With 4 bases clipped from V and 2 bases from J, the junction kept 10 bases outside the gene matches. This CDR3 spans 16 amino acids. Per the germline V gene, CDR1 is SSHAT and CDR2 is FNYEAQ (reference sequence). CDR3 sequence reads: CASSSFSGRAAYEQYF. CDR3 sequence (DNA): TGTGCCAGCAGCTCATTCAGCGGGAGAGCCGCCTACGAGCAGTACTTC.

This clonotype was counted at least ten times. CDR3 residues: CSARDGGTDYNSPLHF. The CDR3, as DNA: TGCAGTGCTAGAGATGGTGGGACAGACTATAATTCACCCCTCCACTTT. The rearrangement uses TRBV20-1 and TRBJ1-6; 7 bases match TRBD1. J gave up 3 bases and V 0 bases, and 5 bases lay outside the gene matches. This CDR3 is 16 amino acids long. Germline values: CDR1 DFQATT, CDR2 SNEGSKA (reference sequence).

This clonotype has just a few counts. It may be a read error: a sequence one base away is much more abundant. The CDR3 region is CSVRDSPNSPLHF. Written as DNA, the CDR3 is TGCAGTGTTAGAGATTCCCCCAATTCACCCCTCCACTTT. The chain is built from TRBV20-1 and TRBJ1-6; D ambiguous. CDR1 DFQATT and CDR2 SNEGSKA come from the germline V gene (reference sequence). This CDR3 spans 13 amino acids.

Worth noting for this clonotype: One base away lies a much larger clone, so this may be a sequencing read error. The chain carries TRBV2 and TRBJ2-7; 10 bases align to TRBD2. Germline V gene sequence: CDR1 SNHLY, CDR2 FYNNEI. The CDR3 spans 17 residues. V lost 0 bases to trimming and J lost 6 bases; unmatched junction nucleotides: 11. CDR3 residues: CASSEAPSGSIRSEQYF. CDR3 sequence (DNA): TGTGCCAGCAGTGAAGCGCCTAGCGGGAGTATTAGGTCCGAGCAGTACTTC.

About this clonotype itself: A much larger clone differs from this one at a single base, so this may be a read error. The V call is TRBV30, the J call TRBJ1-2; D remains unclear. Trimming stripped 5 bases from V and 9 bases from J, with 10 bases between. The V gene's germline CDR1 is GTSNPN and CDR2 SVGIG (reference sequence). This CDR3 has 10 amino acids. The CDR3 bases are TGTGCCTGGCGGTCCCATAGCTACACCTTC. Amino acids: CAWRSHSYTF. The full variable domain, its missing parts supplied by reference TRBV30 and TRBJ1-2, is SQTIHQWPATLVQPVGSPLSLECTVEGTSNPNLYWYRQAAGRGLQLLFYSVGIGQISSEVPQNLSASRPQDRQFILSSKKLLLSDSGFYLCAWRSHSYTFGSGTRLTVV.

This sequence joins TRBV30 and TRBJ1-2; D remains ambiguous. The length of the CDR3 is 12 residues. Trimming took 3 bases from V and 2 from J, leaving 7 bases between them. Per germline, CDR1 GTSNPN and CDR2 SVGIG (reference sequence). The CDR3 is CAWSLSNYGYTF. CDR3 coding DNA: TGTGCCTGGAGCCTGTCCAACTATGGCTACACCTTC.